Below are 13 T cell receptor beta chains sequenced from a single sample in a study. One entry per CDR3 protein, called by TCRdb with MiXCR from the RT-PCR reads. The sample has about 680,000 distinct CDR3 sequences; approximately 14% are singletons. Specimen: memory CD4+ T cells from blood. These receptors all stem from a female donor in good health, serving as a healthy control.

This chain uses TRBV20-1 with TRBJ2-7; 11 bases are shared with TRBD1. Per the germline V gene, CDR1 is DFQATT and CDR2 is SNEGSKA (reference sequence). The CDR3 totals 13 residues. The V segment lost 5 bases and the J segment 5 bases; nucleotides outside the gene matches: 5. DNA of the CDR3: TGCAGTGCTCCCGGGACAGGGGGAGACGAGCAGTACTTC. Protein: CSAPGTGGDEQYF.

The table lists this clonotype with a few counts. The chain couples TRBV6-5 to TRBJ1-2, with 7 bases that match TRBD1. Germline CDR1 and CDR2: MNHEY and SVGAGI. The CDR3 spans 14 residues. Losses at the gene ends were 8 bases for V and 5 bases for J; bases not matched to a gene: 11. CDR3 amino acids: CASLPDRAGYGYTF. The CDR3 nucleotides read TGTGCCAGCCTGCCTGACAGGGCGGGTTATGGCTACACCTTC.

The chain joins TRBV7-8 to TRBJ2-3, with 7 nucleotides matching TRBD2. This CDR3 has 15 residues. Germline CDR1 is SGHVS and CDR2 is FQNEAQ. The V and J ends lost 1 base and 4 bases, in that order; junction bases with no gene match: 5. CDR3 protein: CASSLDGGRADTQYF. DNA of the CDR3: TGTGCCAGCAGCTTAGACGGCGGGAGAGCAGATACGCAGTATTTT. Complete variable domain (other parts from reference TRBV7-8 and TRBJ2-3): GAGVSQSPRYKVAKRGQDVALRCDPISGHVSLFWYQQALGQGPEFLTYFQNEAQLDKSGLPSDRFFAERPEGSVSTLKIQRTQQEDSAVYLCASSLDGGRADTQYFGPGTRLTVL.

CDR3 DNA: TGCAGTGCTTTAGTCGGGACGCCCAGTGAAAAACTGTTTTTT. Translating gives CSALVGTPSEKLFF. This rearrangement joins TRBV20-1 to TRBJ1-4; tentatively, D is TRBD1 (5 bases). Trimming took off 5 bases at V and 7 bases at J, with 17 bases between the two ends. CDR1 and CDR2 (germline): DFQATT, SNEGSKA (reference sequence). The CDR3 is made up of 14 amino acids.

This chain uses TRBV12-3 or TRBV12-4 with TRBJ1-1, with D hard to call. This CDR3 spans 14 amino acids. Deletions cut 0 bases from V and 3 bases from J, with 8 bases between. The CDR3, as DNA: TGTGCCAGCAGTTTAGCCCCCCGGCACACTGAAGCTTTCTTT. Translating gives CASSLAPRHTEAFF.

This clonotype has just a few counts. The V and J genes are TRBV6-5 and TRBJ2-6; 8 bases are a match to TRBD1. The CDR3 runs 15 residues. V was clipped by 10 bases and J by 0 bases; unmatched bases: 5. CDR1 is MNHEY, CDR2 SVGAGI, per germline. CDR3 in amino acids: CATLTGGSGANVLTF. CDR3 DNA: TGTGCCACCCTAACAGGGGGCTCTGGGGCCAACGTCCTGACTTTC.

This clonotype was seen repeatedly, ten times or more. The V and J genes are TRBV7-6 and TRBJ2-2, with D unresolved. V lost 3 bases, J lost 6 bases, and 5 bases lay in between. CDR1 SGHVS and CDR2 FNYEAQ come from the germline V gene. This CDR3 region has 12 residues. The CDR3 is CASSFQAGELFF. CDR3 bases: TGTGCCAGCAGCTTTCAGGCCGGGGAGCTGTTTTTT.

The table lists this clonotype with many counts. The genes are TRBV6-5 and TRBJ2-7, with 8 bases aligning to TRBD1. CDR1 is MNHEY and CDR2 is SVGAGI in the germline V gene. This CDR3 has 12 amino acids. V trimming: 8 bases; J trimming: 1 base; junction bases outside the gene matches: 1. In DNA form, the CDR3 reads TGTGCCAGCCGACAGGGGTCCTACGAGCAGTACTTC. It is translated as CASRQGSYEQYF.

This clonotype was detected many times. The chain is built from TRBV4-2 and TRBJ2-1; 8 bases are a match to TRBD2. The CDR3 length is 20 residues. Germline CDR1 reads LGHNA; CDR2 reads YNFKEQ. V was clipped by 1 base and J by 9 bases; unmatched bases: 23. The CDR3 reads CASSQGSYSGGGPTNVEQFF. The CDR3 DNA is TGTGCCAGCAGCCAAGGGTCCTATTCGGGAGGGGGACCCACCAATGTTGAGCAGTTCTTC.

J is TRBJ2-2 and V is TRBV18; the D is unclear. The CDR3 is 15 residues long. V dropped 2 bases and J dropped 1 base, with 8 bases sitting between them. The germline V gene encodes CDR1 KGHSH and CDR2 LQKENI. CDR3 residues: CASSPNRLNTGELFF. The CDR3 region has the DNA TGTGCCAGCTCACCAAACAGACTGAACACCGGGGAGCTGTTTTTT.

The genes are TRBV3-1 and TRBJ1-2; D not resolved. V shed 1 base and J shed 8 bases, with 5 bases lying between them. The germline gives CDR1 LGHDT, CDR2 YNNKEL (reference sequence). This CDR3 contains 11 residues. The CDR3 loop is CASSQGEGYTF. The CDR3 DNA reads TGTGCCAGCAGCCAAGGGGAAGGCTACACCTTC.

The chain links TRBV5-1 to TRBJ1-1; 9 nucleotides line up with TRBD1. Germline loops: CDR1 SGHRS, CDR2 YFSETQ. After removal of 4 bases from V and 0 bases from J, the junction contained 4 bases not matched to a gene. The CDR3 length is 15 residues. CDR3 protein: CASSGGTGMNTEAFF. Here the CDR3 DNA reads TGCGCCAGCAGCGGGGGGACAGGGATGAACACTGAAGCTTTCTTT.

This clonotype was seen ten or more times. The chain is built from TRBV29-1 and TRBJ1-2; tentative D call: TRBD1 (6 bases). V was shortened by 3 bases and J by 1 base, with 9 bases between the two germline ends. CDR3 length: 13 residues. Germline V gives CDR1 SQVTM, CDR2 ANQGSEA. CDR3: CSVDQGNNYGYTF. DNA of the CDR3: TGCAGCGTTGATCAGGGGAATAACTATGGCTACACCTTC.